This is a list of T cell receptor beta chains from one sample in a study of blood T cell repertoires in COVID-19. Repertoires were generated with immunoSEQ multiplex PCR, while TCRdb's copy carries only in-frame clones and drops some. This table has approximately 220,000 clones, approximately 80% appearing once. What was sequenced was PBMCs or T cells enriched from blood (not recorded which). The receptors were sampled from a woman in her forties with acute COVID-19. The CDR3 runs from the conserved cysteine through the conserved F or W. Each record gives: J gene, V gene, D gene, CDR3 protein, CDR3 DNA. The D gene is left open where the match is weak.

>TRBJ2-7|TRBV25-1|.
CASSQRAFPPGEQYF
TGTGCCAGCAGTCAGAGGGCCTTCCCGCCGGGGGAGCAGTACTTC
>TRBJ1-2|TRBV19|TRBD1
CASSRDRANYGYTF
TGTGCCAGTAGCCGCGACAGGGCAAACTATGGCTACACCTTC
>TRBJ2-6|TRBV9|.
CASRATGWGANVLTF
TGTGCCAGCAGAGCTACAGGTTGGGGGGCCAACGTCCTGACTTTC
>TRBJ2-2|TRBV2|.
CASSDGSQAGELFF
TGTGCCAGCAGTGATGGCAGCCAGGCCGGGGAGCTGTTTTTT
>TRBJ2-7|TRBV30|.
CAWSRRRRGGYEQYF
TGTGCCTGGAGTCGTAGGCGAAGGGGGGGCTACGAGCAGTACTTC
>TRBJ2-3|TRBV24-1|TRBD2
CATSDFDLAGGTDTQYF
TGTGCCACCAGTGATTTTGACCTAGCGGGAGGCACAGATACGCAGTATTTT
>TRBJ1-6|TRBV6-5|.
CASSSPTGSSPLHF
TGTGCCAGCAGTTCTCCCACAGGGTCCTCACCCCTCCACTTT
>TRBJ1-2|TRBV30|.
CAWSVRSGYTF
TGTGCCTGGAGTGTGAGGAGTGGCTACACCTTC
>TRBJ2-7|TRBV24-1|TRBD1
CATSDPGQGKSYEQYF
TGTGCCACCAGTGATCCCGGACAGGGGAAGTCCTACGAGCAGTACTTC
>TRBJ1-3|TRBV2|TRBD1
CASSEFPGQGLSSGNTIYF
TGTGCCAGCAGTGAGTTCCCGGGACAGGGTCTGAGCTCTGGAAACACCATATATTTT
>TRBJ2-7|TRBV5-1|TRBD1
CASSLATGTVFVQYF
TGCGCCAGCAGCTTGGCTACCGGGACAGTTTTCGTGCAGTACTTC